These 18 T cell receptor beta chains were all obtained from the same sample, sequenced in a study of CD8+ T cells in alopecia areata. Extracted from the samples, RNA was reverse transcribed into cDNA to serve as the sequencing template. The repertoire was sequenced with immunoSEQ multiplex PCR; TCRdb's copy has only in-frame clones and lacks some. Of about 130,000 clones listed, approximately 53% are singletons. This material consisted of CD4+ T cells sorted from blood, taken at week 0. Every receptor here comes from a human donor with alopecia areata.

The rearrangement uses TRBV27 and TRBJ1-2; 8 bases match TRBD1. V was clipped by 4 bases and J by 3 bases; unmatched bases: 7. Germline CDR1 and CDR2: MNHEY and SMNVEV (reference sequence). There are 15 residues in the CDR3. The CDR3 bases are TGTGCCAGCAGTTCCCCTCAGACAGGGGACTATGGCTACACCTTC. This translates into CASSSPQTGDYGYTF.

The CDR3 sequence: CASSLGLSSSGNYNEQFF. The CDR3 nucleotides read TGTGCCAGCAGCTTAGGCCTTTCGTCGAGCGGGAACTACAATGAGCAGTTCTTC. This chain uses TRBV13 with TRBJ2-1; 7 positions match TRBD2. The CDR3 is 18 residues long. V was clipped by 0 bases and J by 3 bases; unmatched bases: 11. In germline, CDR1 is PRHDT, CDR2 FYEKMQ (reference sequence).

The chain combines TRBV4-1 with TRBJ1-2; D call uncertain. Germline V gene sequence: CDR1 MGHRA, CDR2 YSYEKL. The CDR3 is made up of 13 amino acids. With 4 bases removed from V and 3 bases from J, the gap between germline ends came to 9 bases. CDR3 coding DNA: TGCGCCAGCAGCCGTACAGTTGACTATGGCTACACCTTC. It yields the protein CASSRTVDYGYTF.

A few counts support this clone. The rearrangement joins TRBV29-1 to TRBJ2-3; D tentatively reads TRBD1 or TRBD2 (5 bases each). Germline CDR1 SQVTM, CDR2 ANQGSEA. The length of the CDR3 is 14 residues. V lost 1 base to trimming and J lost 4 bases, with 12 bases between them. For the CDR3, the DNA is TGCAGCGTTGAAGCCCCCTGGGGGTCAGATACGCAGTATTTT. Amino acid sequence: CSVEAPWGSDTQYF.

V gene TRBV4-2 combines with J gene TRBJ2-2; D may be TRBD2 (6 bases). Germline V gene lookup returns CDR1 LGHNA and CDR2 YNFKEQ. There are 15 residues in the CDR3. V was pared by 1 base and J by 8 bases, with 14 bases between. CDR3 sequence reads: CASSQGGLALGELFF. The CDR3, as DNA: TGTGCCAGCAGCCAAGGTGGCCTAGCGTTGGGGGAGCTGTTTTTT.

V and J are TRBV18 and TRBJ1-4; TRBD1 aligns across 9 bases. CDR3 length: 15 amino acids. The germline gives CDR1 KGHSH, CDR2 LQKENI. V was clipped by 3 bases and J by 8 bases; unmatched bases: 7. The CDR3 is CASSPVGQGGEKLFF. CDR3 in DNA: TGTGCCAGCTCACCCGTGGGACAGGGCGGCGAAAAACTGTTTTTT.

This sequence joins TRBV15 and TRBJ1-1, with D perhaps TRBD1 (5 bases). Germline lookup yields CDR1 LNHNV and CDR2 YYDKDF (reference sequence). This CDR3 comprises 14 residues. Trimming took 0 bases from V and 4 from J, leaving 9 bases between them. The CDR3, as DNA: TGTGCCACCAGCAGAGATCAAGACAGCACTGAAGCTTTCTTT. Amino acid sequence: CATSRDQDSTEAFF.

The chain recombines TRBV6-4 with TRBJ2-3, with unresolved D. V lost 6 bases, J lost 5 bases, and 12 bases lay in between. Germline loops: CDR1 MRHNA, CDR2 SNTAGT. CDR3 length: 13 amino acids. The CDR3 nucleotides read TGTGCCAGCAGCCTGTTCAAGGGAGATACGCAGTATTTT. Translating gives CASSLFKGDTQYF.

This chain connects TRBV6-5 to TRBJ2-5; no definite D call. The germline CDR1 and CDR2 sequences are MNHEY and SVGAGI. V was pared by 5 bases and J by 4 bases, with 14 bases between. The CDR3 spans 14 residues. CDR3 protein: CASSDGRGGETQYF. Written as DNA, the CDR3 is TGTGCCAGCAGTGACGGACGAGGTGGAGAGACCCAGTACTTC.

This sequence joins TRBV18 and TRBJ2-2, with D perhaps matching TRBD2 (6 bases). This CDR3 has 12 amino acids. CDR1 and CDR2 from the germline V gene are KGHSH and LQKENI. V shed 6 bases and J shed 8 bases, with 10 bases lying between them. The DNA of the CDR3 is TGTGCCAGCTCCGGGAGTCGGGGGGAGCTGTTTTTT. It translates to CASSGSRGELFF.

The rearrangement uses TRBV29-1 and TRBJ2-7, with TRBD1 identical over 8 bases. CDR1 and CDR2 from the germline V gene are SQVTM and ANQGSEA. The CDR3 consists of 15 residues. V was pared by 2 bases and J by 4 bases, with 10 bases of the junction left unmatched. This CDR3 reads CSVEMGTGGEYEQYF. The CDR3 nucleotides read TGCAGCGTTGAAATGGGGACAGGCGGGGAATACGAGCAGTACTTC.

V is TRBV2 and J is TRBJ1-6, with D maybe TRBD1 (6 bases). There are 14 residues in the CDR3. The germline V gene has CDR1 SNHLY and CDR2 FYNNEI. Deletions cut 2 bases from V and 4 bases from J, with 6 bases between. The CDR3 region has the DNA TGTGCCAGCAGTGAACAGGGGTATAATTCACCCCTCCACTTT. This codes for CASSEQGYNSPLHF.

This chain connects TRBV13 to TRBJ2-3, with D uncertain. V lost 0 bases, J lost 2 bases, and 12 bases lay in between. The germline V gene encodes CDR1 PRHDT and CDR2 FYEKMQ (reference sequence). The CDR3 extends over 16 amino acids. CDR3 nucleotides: TGTGCCAGCAGCTTAGGCCTCGGCTATTCCACAGATACGCAGTATTTT. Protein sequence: CASSLGLGYSTDTQYF.

This CDR3 is CASSLQSSGYYEQYF. As DNA, the CDR3 is TGTGCCAGCAGCTTACAGTCTAGCGGGTACTACGAGCAGTACTTC. The chain employs TRBV7-2 and TRBJ2-7, with 8 bases that match TRBD2. The V and J ends lost 2 bases and 3 bases, in that order; junction bases with no gene match: 6. This CDR3 comprises 15 residues. CDR1 is SGHTA and CDR2 is FQGNSA in the germline V gene.

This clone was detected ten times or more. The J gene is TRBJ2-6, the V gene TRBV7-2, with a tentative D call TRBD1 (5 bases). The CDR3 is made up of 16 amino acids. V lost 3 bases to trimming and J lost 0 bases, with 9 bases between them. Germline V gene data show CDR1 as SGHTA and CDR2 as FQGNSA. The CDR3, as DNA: TGTGCCAGCAGCTTGCCACAGGCCTCTGGGGCCAACGTCCTGACTTTC. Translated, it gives CASSLPQASGANVLTF.

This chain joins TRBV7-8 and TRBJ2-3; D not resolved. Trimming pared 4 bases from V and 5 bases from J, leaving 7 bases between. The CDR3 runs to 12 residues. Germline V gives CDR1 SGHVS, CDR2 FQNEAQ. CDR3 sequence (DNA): TGTGCCAGCAGCTCTGCAGGAGATACGCAGTATTTT. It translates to CASSSAGDTQYF.

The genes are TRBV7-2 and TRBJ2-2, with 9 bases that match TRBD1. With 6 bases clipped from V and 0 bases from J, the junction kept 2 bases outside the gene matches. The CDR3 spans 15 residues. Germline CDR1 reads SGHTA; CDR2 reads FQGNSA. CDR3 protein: CASSGTGTNTGELFF. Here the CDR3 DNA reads TGTGCCAGCAGTGGGACAGGGACGAACACCGGGGAGCTGTTTTTT.

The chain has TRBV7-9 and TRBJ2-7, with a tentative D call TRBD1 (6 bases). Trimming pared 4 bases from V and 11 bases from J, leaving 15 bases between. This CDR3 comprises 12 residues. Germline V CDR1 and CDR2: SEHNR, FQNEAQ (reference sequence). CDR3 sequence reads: CASSSWDMLEYF. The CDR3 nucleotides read TGTGCCAGCAGCTCTTGGGACATGTTGGAGTACTTC.